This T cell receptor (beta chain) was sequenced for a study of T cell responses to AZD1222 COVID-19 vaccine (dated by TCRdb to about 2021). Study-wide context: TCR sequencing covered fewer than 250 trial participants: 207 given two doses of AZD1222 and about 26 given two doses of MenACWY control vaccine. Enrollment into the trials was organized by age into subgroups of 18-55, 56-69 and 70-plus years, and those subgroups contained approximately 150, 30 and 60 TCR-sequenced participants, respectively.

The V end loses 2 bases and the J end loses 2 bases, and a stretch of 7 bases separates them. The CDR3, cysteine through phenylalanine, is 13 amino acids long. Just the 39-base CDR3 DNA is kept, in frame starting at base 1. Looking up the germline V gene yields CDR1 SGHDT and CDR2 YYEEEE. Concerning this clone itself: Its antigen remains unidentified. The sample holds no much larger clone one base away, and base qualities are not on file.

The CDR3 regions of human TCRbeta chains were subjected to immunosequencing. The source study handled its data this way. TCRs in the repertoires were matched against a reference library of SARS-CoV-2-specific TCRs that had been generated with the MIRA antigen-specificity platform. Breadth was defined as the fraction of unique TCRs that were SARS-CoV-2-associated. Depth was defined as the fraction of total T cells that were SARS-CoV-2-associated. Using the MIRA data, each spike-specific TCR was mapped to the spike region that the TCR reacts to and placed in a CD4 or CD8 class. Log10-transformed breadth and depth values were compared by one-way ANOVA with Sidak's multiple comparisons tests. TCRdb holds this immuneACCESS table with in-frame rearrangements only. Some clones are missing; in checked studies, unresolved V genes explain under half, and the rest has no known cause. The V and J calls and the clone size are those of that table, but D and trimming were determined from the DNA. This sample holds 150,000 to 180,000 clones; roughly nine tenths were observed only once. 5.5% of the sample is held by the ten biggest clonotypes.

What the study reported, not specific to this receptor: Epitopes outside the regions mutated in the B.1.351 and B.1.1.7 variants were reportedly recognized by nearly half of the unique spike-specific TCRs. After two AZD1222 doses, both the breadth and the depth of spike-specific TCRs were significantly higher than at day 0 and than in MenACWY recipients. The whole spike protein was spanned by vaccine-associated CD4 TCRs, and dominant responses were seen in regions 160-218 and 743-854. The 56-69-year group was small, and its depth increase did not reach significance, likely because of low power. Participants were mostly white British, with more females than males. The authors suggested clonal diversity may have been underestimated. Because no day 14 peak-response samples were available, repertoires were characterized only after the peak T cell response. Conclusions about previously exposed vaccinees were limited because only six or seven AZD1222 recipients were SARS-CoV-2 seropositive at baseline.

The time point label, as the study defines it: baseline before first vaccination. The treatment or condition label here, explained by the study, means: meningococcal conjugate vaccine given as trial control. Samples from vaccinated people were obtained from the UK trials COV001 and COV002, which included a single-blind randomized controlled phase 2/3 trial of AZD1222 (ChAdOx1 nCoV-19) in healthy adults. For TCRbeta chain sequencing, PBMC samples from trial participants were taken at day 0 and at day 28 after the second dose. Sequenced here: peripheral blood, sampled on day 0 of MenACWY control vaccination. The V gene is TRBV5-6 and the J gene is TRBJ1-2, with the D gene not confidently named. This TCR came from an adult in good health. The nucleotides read TGTGCCAGCAGCTTTAAAACCAACTATGGCTACACCTTC. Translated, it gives CASSFKTNYGYTF. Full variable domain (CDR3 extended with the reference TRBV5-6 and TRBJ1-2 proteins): DAGVTQSPTHLIKTRGQQVTLRCSPKSGHDTVSWYQQALGQGPQFIFQYYEEEERQRGNFPDRFSGHQFPNYSSELNVNALLLGDSALYLCASSFKTNYGYTFGSGTRLTVV.